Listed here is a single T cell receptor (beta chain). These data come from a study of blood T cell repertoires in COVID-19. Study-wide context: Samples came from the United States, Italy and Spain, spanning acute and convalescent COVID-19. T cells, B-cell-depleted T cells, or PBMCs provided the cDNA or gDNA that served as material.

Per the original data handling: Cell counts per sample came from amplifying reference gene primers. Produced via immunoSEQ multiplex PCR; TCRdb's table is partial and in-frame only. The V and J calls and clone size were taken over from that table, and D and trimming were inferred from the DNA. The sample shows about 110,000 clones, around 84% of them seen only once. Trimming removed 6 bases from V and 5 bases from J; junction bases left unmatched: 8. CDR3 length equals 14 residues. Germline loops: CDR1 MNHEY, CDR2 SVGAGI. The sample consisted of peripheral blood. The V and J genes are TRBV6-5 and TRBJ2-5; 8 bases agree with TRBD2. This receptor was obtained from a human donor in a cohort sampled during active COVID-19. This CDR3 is CASRGTGGAETQYF. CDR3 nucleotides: TGTGCCAGCAGGGGGACCGGGGGGGCGGAGACCCAGTACTTC.